The 21 T cell receptor beta chains in this list originate from one sample, sequenced in a study of Graves' ophthalmopathy and Graves' hyperthyroidism. Researchers took RNA transcripts and amplified TCR beta CDR3 regions from them. HTBI primers were used in a first-round RT-PCR, which preceded a second-round multiplex PCR. From the multiplex PCR reads, TCRdb called clonotypes with MiXCR, one entry per CDR3 protein. This table holds about 1.2 million distinct CDR3 sequences, 35% to 40% found once. Sequencing input: peripheral blood or thyroid tissue (not recorded which). The receptor set was obtained from an adult man with Graves' hyperthyroidism.

This clonotype was seen repeatedly, ten times or more. The J gene is TRBJ2-7, the V gene TRBV29-1; 13 bases match TRBD2. This CDR3 has 16 residues. Trimming at V came to 7 bases and at J to 6 bases, leaving 15 bases not matched to a gene. CDR1 and CDR2 (germline): SQVTM, ANQGSEA. CDR3 sequence: CSARTSGSIAKGEQYF. CDR3 bases: TGCAGCGCTAGGACTAGCGGGAGTATTGCGAAGGGCGAGCAGTACTTC.

This clonotype was found many times. The rearrangement uses TRBV20-1 and TRBJ2-6; TRBD1 might be the D (5 bases). The CDR3 is 13 amino acids. Trimming removed 6 bases at V and 2 bases at J, with 8 bases between. The germline V gene has CDR1 DFQATT and CDR2 SNEGSKA (reference sequence). CDR3 amino acids: CSAPDTGANVLTF. DNA of the CDR3: TGCAGTGCCCCGGACACTGGGGCCAACGTCCTGACTTTC.

The chain recombines TRBV2 with TRBJ2-5, with a tentative D call TRBD2 (6 bases). V dropped 3 bases and J dropped 9 bases, with 20 bases sitting between them. The germline gives CDR1 SNHLY, CDR2 FYNNEI. The CDR3 is 15 residues long. The CDR3 DNA reads TGTGCCAGCAGTGACGGGGGAACGGGCAATCAGCCCCAGTACTTC. Encoded protein: CASSDGGTGNQPQYF. The full variable domain, in which reference TRBV2 and TRBJ2-5 provide the parts outside the CDR3, is EPEVTQTPSHQVTQMGQEVILRCVPISNHLYFYWYRQILGQKVEFLVSFYNNEISEKSEIFDDQFSVERPDGSNFTLKIRSTKLEDSAMYFCASSDGGTGNQPQYFGPGTRLLVL.

The rearrangement joins TRBV10-3 to TRBJ1-4; 7 bases align to TRBD1. This CDR3 has 13 amino acids. With 4 bases clipped from V and 7 bases from J, the junction kept 3 bases outside the gene matches. Germline CDR1 is ENHRY and CDR2 is SYGVKD. This chain's CDR3 is CAISGGGVEKLFF. CDR3 nucleotide sequence: TGTGCCATCAGTGGAGGGGGCGTTGAAAAACTGTTTTTT.

The gene calls are TRBV13 and TRBJ1-1; D is undetermined. CDR3 length: 12 amino acids. V was clipped by 5 bases and J by 11 bases, with 15 bases between them. The germline gives CDR1 PRHDT, CDR2 FYEKMQ (reference sequence). The CDR3 spells CASSDTGVDAFF. DNA of the CDR3: TGTGCCAGCAGCGATACCGGGGTTGACGCTTTCTTT.

The chain carries TRBV20-1 and TRBJ1-2, with a tentative D call TRBD1 (5 bases). This CDR3 is built from 11 residues. Germline CDR1 is DFQATT and CDR2 is SNEGSKA (reference sequence). With 7 bases removed from V and 4 bases from J, the gap between germline ends came to 10 bases. Here the CDR3 reads CSETGGYGYTF. DNA of the CDR3: TGCAGTGAAACAGGAGGCTATGGCTACACCTTC.

This clonotype was counted many times. The chain couples TRBV7-9 to TRBJ2-7; weak D call: TRBD1 (6 bases). The V gene's germline CDR1 is SEHNR and CDR2 FQNEAQ (reference sequence). This CDR3 is built from 13 residues. V was pared by 5 bases and J by 4 bases, with 12 bases between. The CDR3 nucleotides read TGTGCCAGCAGCCCGAACAGGGTTTACGAGCAGTACTTC. This sequence encodes CASSPNRVYEQYF.

This clonotype was recorded many times. The chain couples TRBV2 to TRBJ2-7; D remains unclear. Trimming took 11 bases from V and 6 from J, leaving 17 bases between them. The CDR3 covers 12 residues. The germline V gene has CDR1 SNHLY and CDR2 FYNNEI. The CDR3 protein is CACRHGSLEQYF. Here the CDR3 DNA reads TGTGCCTGTCGACATGGAAGCCTCGAGCAGTACTTC.

The chain links TRBV5-1 to TRBJ2-7, with D tentatively TRBD2 (6 bases). The V end was cut by 8 bases, the J end by 7 bases, with 22 bases between. The CDR3 covers 14 residues. Looked up from germline, CDR1 is SGHRS and CDR2 is YFSETQ. CDR3 in amino acids: CARSMGGSFGEQYF. In nucleotides, the CDR3 is TGCGCCAGGTCGATGGGGGGTTCCTTTGGGGAGCAGTACTTC.

The chain uses TRBV5-4 and TRBJ1-4; no firm D call. The germline CDR1 and CDR2 sequences are SGHNT and YYREEE (reference sequence). With 5 bases removed from V and 8 bases from J, the gap between germline ends came to 16 bases. The length of the CDR3 is 14 residues. The CDR3 DNA is TGTGCCAGCAGTAAAGAAGCGGGTCGAGAAAAACTGTTTTTT. Its protein product is CASSKEAGREKLFF.

The sample holds many counts of this clonotype. The gene calls are TRBV10-3 and TRBJ1-2; the D is unclear. CDR3 size: 16 residues. V lost 6 bases and J 3 bases, leaving 20 bases between the germline ends. CDR1 ENHRY and CDR2 SYGVKD come from the germline V gene. The CDR3 is CAISAVEDGGYYGYTF. The DNA of the CDR3 is TGTGCCATCAGCGCCGTTGAGGACGGAGGTTACTATGGCTACACCTTC.

About this clonotype: Sequence at one end of the junction differs from germline and may be a read error. The chain couples TRBV10-3 to TRBJ2-5; 13 bases match TRBD2. The CDR3 contains 18 residues. Germline assignment: CDR1 ENHRY and CDR2 SYGVKD. The DNA for the CDR3 is TGTGCCACCAGTGCCAAGGGACTAGCGGGAAGGGGGAAAGAGACCCAGTACTTC. It translates to CATSAKGLAGRGKETQYF.

Ten or more counts support this clonotype. V and J are TRBV19 and TRBJ1-5; D is unresolved. Germline lookup yields CDR1 LNHDA and CDR2 SQIVND (reference sequence). The length of the CDR3 is 13 residues. The germline V and J ends were trimmed by 10 bases and 4 bases, with 14 bases remaining between them. The CDR3 nucleotides are TGTGCCACCTCGTTTGGGAGGAATCAGCCCCAGCATTTT. As protein: CATSFGRNQPQHF.

This clonotype was found a few times. The rearrangement joins TRBV25-1 to TRBJ1-6; D call uncertain. Germline CDR1 MGHDK, CDR2 SYGVNS. Trimming pared 4 bases from V and 8 bases from J, leaving 15 bases between. The CDR3 runs 15 residues. The chain's CDR3 is CASSGGTVGDSPLHF. The CDR3 nucleotides are TGTGCCAGCAGTGGCGGAACAGTTGGAGATTCACCCCTCCACTTT.

There are a few counts of this clonotype. A much larger clonotype is one base distant, so this may be a read error. The chain links TRBV20-1 to TRBJ2-7; the match to TRBD2 covers 7 bases. Germline loops: CDR1 DFQATT, CDR2 SNEGSKA (reference sequence). This CDR3 is built from 12 residues. In nucleotides, the CDR3 is TGCAGTGCGCACACGGGGGGTGACGAGCATTACTTC. Encoded protein: CSAHTGGDEHYF.

The CDR3, as DNA: TGTGCCAGCAGTGAACCGCCCCGGGAAAAACTGTTTTTT. Translated, it gives CASSEPPREKLFF. The chain is built from TRBV6-5 and TRBJ1-4, with no clear D. Germline V CDR1 and CDR2: MNHEY, SVGAGI. With 5 bases removed from V and 8 bases from J, the gap between germline ends came to 12 bases. The CDR3 loop spans 13 amino acids.

The V gene is TRBV9, the J gene TRBJ1-5, with 9 bases lining up with TRBD1. The CDR3 covers 17 residues. CDR1 and CDR2 (germline): SGDLS, YYNGEE. With 0 bases clipped from V and 5 bases from J, the junction kept 9 bases outside the gene matches. CDR3 nucleotide sequence: TGTGCCAGCAGCGTAGGGACAGGGGAAAAGTCGGATCAGCCCCAGCATTTT. Protein sequence: CASSVGTGEKSDQPQHF.

This clonotype was found many times. The chain recombines TRBV11-3 with TRBJ2-7, with TRBD1 matching 10 bases. The CDR3 totals 14 residues. Germline values: CDR1 SGHNT, CDR2 YENEEA. V lost 5 bases and J lost 6; bases outside the gene matches: 7. The CDR3 nucleotides read TGTGCCAGCAGCCCCGGGACAGGGGAAATCGAGCAGTACTTC. It is translated as CASSPGTGEIEQYF.

The V gene is TRBV20-1, the J gene TRBJ2-5; 8 bases map to TRBD1. V shed 1 base, J shed 7 bases, and the junction held 8 bases outside the gene matches. CDR3 length: 14 residues. Germline loops: CDR1 DFQATT, CDR2 SNEGSKA (reference sequence). CDR3 residues: CSARVQDREGTQYF. The CDR3 DNA reads TGCAGTGCTAGAGTCCAGGACAGGGAAGGGACCCAGTACTTC.

Concerning this clonotype itself: Compared with germline, one end of the junction differs, possibly owing to a read error. The chain joins TRBV13 to TRBJ2-2; D might be TRBD2 (5 bases). Per the germline V gene, CDR1 is PRHDT and CDR2 is FYEKMQ (reference sequence). This CDR3 spans 13 amino acids. CDR3 in DNA: TGTGCCAGCAGCGGCAGAAGCACCGGGAAGCTGTTTTTT. Protein sequence: CASSGRSTGKLFF.

There are many counts of this clonotype. The chain recombines TRBV5-8 with TRBJ1-5; no firm D call. The CDR3 consists of 14 residues. The V and J ends lost 2 bases and 6 bases respectively, with 12 bases between them. The germline V gene has CDR1 SGHTS and CDR2 YDEGEE. The CDR3 nucleotides read TGTGCCAGCAGCTTACACATCCGACCTCAGCCCCAGCATTTT. Amino acids: CASSLHIRPQPQHF.